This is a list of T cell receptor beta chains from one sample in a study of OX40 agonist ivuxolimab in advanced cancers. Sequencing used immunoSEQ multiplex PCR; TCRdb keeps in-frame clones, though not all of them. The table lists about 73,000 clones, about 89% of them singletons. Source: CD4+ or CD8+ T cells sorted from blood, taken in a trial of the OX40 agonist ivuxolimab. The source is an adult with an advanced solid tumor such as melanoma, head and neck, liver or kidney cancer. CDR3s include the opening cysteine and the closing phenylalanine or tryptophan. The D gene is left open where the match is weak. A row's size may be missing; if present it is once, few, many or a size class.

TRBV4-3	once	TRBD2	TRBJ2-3	CASSQDPGTSSQTQYF	TGCGCCAGCAGCCAAGATCCGGGGACTAGCTCTCAAACGCAGTATTTT
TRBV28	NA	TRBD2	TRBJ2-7	CATRAGTSGRYRSYEQYF	TGTGCCACCCGAGCCGGGACTAGCGGGAGGTACCGTTCCTACGAGCAGTACTTC
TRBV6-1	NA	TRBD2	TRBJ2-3	CASSEAVGTSGRQTDTQYF	TGTGCCAGCAGTGAAGCGGTGGGGACTAGCGGGAGGCAAACAGATACGCAGTATTTT
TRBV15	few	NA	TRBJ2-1	CATSRDGGNNEQFF	TGTGCCACCAGCAGAGACGGGGGAAACAATGAGCAGTTCTTC
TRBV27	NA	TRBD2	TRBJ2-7	CASRGLDLAEQYF	TGTGCCAGCCGCGGACTAGACTTAGCCGAGCAGTACTTC
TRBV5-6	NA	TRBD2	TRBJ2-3	CASSFRLAGADTQYF	TGTGCCAGCAGCTTTCGACTAGCTGGGGCAGATACGCAGTATTTT
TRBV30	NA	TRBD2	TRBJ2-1	CAWARTSGNEQFF	TGTGCCTGGGCGCGTACTAGCGGAAATGAGCAGTTCTTC
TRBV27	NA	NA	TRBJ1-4	CASSLEGVGEKLFF	TGTGCCAGCAGTTTAGAAGGGGTAGGGGAAAAACTGTTTTTT
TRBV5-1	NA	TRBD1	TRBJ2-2	CASRTQTGPGELFF	TGCGCCAGCAGGACTCAGACAGGGCCCGGGGAGCTGTTTTTT
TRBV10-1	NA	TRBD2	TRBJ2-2	CATRLAGGLNTGELFF	TGCGCCACCCGACTAGCGGGGGGTCTCAACACCGGGGAGCTGTTTTTT
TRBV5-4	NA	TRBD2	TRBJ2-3	CASSPGTSGGAGDTQYF	TGTGCCAGCAGCCCGGGGACTAGCGGGGGGGCCGGAGATACGCAGTATTTT
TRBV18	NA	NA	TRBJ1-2	CASSWSYGYTF	TGTGCCAGCTCATGGTCGTATGGCTACACCTTC
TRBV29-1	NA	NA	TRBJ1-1	CSVKTGRGTEAFF	TGCAGCGTTAAAACGGGGCGAGGCACTGAAGCTTTCTTT
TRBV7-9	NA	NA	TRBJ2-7	CASSWESSYEQYF	TGTGCCAGCAGCTGGGAGAGCTCCTACGAGCAGTACTTC
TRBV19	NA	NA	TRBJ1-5	CASSMGHDQPQHF	TGTGCCAGTAGTATGGGCCATGACCAGCCCCAGCATTTT
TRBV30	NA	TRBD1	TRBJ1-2	CACGQGTNYGYTF	TGTGCCTGCGGACAGGGAACTAACTATGGCTACACCTTC
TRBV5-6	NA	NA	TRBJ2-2	CASSLEQGQTGELFF	TGTGCCAGCAGCTTGGAGCAGGGGCAAACCGGGGAGCTGTTTTTT
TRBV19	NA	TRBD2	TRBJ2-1	CASSKRGLAGGLGSYNEQFF	TGTGCCAGTAGTAAACGCGGACTAGCGGGGGGGCTTGGCTCCTACAATGAGCAGTTCTTC
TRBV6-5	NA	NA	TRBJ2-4	CASSYSVGGRNIQYF	TGTGCCAGCAGTTACTCGGTGGGGGGAAGGAACATTCAGTACTTC
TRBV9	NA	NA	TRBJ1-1	CASSVLPDGMNTEAFF	TGTGCCAGCAGCGTATTACCGGACGGGATGAACACTGAAGCTTTCTTT
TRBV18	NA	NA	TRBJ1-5	CASSPVPAAGGRQPQHF	TGTGCCAGCTCACCGGTTCCGGCCGCGGGGGGCCGTCAGCCCCAGCATTTT
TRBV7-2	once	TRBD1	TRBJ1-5	CASSSRTGNNQPQHF	TGTGCCAGCAGCTCCCGGACAGGAAACAATCAGCCCCAGCATTTT
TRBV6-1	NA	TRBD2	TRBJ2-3	CASSASSGSSTDTQYF	TGTGCCAGCAGTGCTTCTAGCGGGAGTAGCACAGATACGCAGTATTTT
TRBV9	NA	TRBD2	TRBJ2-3	CASSGRVSGGTPSTDTQYF	TGTGCCAGCAGCGGCAGGGTAAGCGGGGGGACCCCTAGCACAGATACGCAGTATTTT
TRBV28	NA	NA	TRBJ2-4	CASSPAGQTAKNIQYF	TGTGCCAGCAGTCCGGCGGGACAAACGGCCAAAAACATTCAGTACTTC
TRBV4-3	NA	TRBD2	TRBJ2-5	CASSPGAGGPQETQYF	TGCGCCAGCAGCCCCGGGGCGGGGGGACCTCAAGAGACCCAGTACTTC
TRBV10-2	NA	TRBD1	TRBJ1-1	CASIRQGNTEAFF	TGCGCCAGCATCAGACAGGGGAACACTGAAGCTTTCTTT
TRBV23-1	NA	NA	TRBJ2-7	CAPGGPKEVYEQYF	TGCGCCCCCGGGGGCCCCAAGGAAGTCTACGAGCAGTACTTC
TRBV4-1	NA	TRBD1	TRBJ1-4	CASSRHPGQANEKLFF	TGCGCCAGCAGCCGGCACCCGGGACAGGCTAATGAAAAACTGTTTTTT
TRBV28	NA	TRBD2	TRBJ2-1	CASSPGTSGSNEQFF	TGTGCCAGCAGCCCCGGGACTAGCGGGAGCAATGAGCAGTTCTTC
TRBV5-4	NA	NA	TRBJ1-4	CASSLVGISPHATNEKLFF	TGTGCCAGCAGCTTGGTAGGAATAAGCCCACATGCAACTAATGAAAAACTGTTTTTT
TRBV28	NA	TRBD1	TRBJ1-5	CASRLGTGGHQPQHF	TGTGCCAGCCGCCTGGGGACAGGGGGCCATCAGCCCCAGCATTTT
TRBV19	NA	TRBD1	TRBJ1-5	CASSPTEGRQGGQPQHF	TGTGCCAGTAGCCCAACCGAAGGAAGACAGGGGGGCCAGCCCCAGCATTTT
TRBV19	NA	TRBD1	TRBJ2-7	CASSLGQVFSIEQYF	TGTGCCAGTAGTTTGGGACAGGTATTCTCTATCGAGCAGTACTTC
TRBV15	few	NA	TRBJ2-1	CATSRDLGNEQFF	TGTGCCACCAGCAGAGATTTGGGGAATGAGCAGTTCTTC
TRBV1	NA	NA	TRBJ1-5	CTTRGPRGISNQPQHF	TGCACCACCCGAGGACCAAGGGGGATTAGCAATCAGCCCCAGCATTTT
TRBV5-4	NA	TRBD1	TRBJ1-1	CASSKDPDRERAFF	TGTGCCAGCAGTAAGGACCCAGACAGGGAAAGAGCTTTCTTT
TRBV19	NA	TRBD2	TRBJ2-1	CASSRLAGVDEQFF	TGTGCCAGTAGTCGACTAGCGGGGGTAGATGAGCAGTTCTTC
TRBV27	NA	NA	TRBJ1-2	CASSLRHRVGGYTF	TGTGCCAGCAGTTTACGCCACAGGGTCGGAGGCTACACCTTC
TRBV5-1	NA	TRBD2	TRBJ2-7	CASSYRLAGVNEQYF	TGCGCCAGCAGCTATAGACTAGCGGGAGTTAACGAGCAGTACTTC
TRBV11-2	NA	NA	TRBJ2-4	CASSPPGLAKNIQYF	TGTGCCAGCAGCCCACCAGGTCTAGCCAAAAACATTCAGTACTTC
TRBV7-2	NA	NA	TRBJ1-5	CASSFEQGNNQPQHF	TGTGCCAGCAGCTTTGAACAGGGAAACAATCAGCCCCAGCATTTT